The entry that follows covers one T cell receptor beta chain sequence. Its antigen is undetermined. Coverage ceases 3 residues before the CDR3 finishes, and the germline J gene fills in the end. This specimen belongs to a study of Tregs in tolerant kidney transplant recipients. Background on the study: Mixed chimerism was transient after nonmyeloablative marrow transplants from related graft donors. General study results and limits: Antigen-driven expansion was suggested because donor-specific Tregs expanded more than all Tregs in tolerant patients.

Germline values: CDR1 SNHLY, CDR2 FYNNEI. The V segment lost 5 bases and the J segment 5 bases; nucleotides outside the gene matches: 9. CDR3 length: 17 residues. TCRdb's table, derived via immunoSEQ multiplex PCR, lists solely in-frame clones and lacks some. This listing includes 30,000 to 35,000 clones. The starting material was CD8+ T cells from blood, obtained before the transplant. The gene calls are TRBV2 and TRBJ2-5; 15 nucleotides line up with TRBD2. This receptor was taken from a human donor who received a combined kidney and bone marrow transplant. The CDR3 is CASSPPGLAGGRETQYF. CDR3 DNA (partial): TGTGCCAGCAGTCCGCCGGGACTAGCGGGAGGTCGTGAGACC.